These T cell receptor beta chains were read from a single sample in a study of T cell repertoires in cytomegalovirus infection. Each CDR3 protein gets one entry after TCRdb re-called the reads with MiXCR. The table includes about 310,000 distinct CDR3 sequences, under 20% detected once. Sequencing was done on a sample of PBMCs. The receptors shown here come from a human donor in good health (CMV status not recorded). Some clones in this sample may be carry-over from other donors' samples. Both conserved end residues are part of each CDR3. The D gene is left open where the match is weak. Clone size is shown for a subset of rows, as once, few, many or a class of expanded clone.

>.|.|TRBV4-1|TRBJ1-5
TGCGCCAGCAGCCAAGCTTGGGGCAATCAGCCCCAGCATTTT
CASSQAWGNQPQHF
>.|.|TRBV7-9|TRBJ2-3
TGTGCCAGCAGCTTATTGACCGGGACTGGAGACACAGATACGCAGTATTTT
CASSLLTGTGDTDTQYF
>.|.|TRBV7-2|TRBJ1-2
TGTGCCAGCAGCTTAGTAAAGGACACCAACTATGGCTACACCTTC
CASSLVKDTNYGYTF
>.|TRBD1|TRBV20-1|TRBJ1-5
TGCAGTGCCTGGGGGGACAGGGGTGGCAATCAGCCCCAGCATTTT
CSAWGDRGGNQPQHF
>.|TRBD2|TRBV20-1|TRBJ2-5
TGCAGTGCTAGAGGAGCGGGGGGGAGATCAGAGACCCAGTACTTC
CSARGAGGRSETQYF
>.|.|TRBV19|TRBJ1-2
TGTGCCAGTAGTATAGAGGCGGGAGCGCGGTATGGCTACACCTTC
CASSIEAGARYGYTF
>few|TRBD2|TRBV6-1|TRBJ2-3
TGTGCCACCCGCCAGGGGACTAGCGGAGCGGTTTTCCATCTGGGTTTT
CATRQGTSGAVFHLGF
>few|TRBD1|TRBV28|TRBJ1-5
TGTGCCAGCAGTTTATTGCAGGAGACAGGGGTCATCAATCAGCCCCAGCATTTT
CASSLLQETGVINQPQHF
>once|.|TRBV28|TRBJ2-5
TGTGCCAGCAGCCGCGTGGGGTTTCAAGAGACCCAGTACTTC
CASSRVGFQETQYF
>.|TRBD1|TRBV7-9|TRBJ1-2
TGTGCCAGCAGCTTTCCGGGACAGGCGGCCCATCTGACCTTC
CASSFPGQAAHLTF
>many|.|TRBV28|TRBJ2-1
TGTGCCAGCAGTACCCCGGGCGCCAGCGAATACAATGAGCAGTTCTTC
CASSTPGASEYNEQFF
>.|.|TRBV12-3/TRBV12-4|TRBJ2-3
TGTGCCAGCAGTCCCAGGCCGACGACCGCCACAGATACGCAGTATTTT
CASSPRPTTATDTQYF
>many|.|TRBV4-2|TRBJ1-5
TGTGCCAGCAGCCAAGGGATACAGGGCGACCAGCCCCAGCATTTT
CASSQGIQGDQPQHF
>.|TRBD1|TRBV3-1|TRBJ2-3
TGTGCCAGCAGCCAAGAAGGGGGCGGACCAGATACGCAGTATTTT
CASSQEGGGPDTQYF
>.|.|TRBV6-6|TRBJ2-5
TGTGCCAGCAGTTACACCACGCGGCAAGAGACCCAGTACTTC
CASSYTTRQETQYF
>.|TRBD2|TRBV5-1|TRBJ2-7
TGCGCCAGCAGCTTGGGGACACGCGGGGGGCTCTCCTACGACGAGCAGTACTTC
CASSLGTRGGLSYDEQYF
>.|TRBD1|TRBV7-3|TRBJ1-1
TGTGCCAGCAGCGCAAACACCGGGACAGGGGCCCCGAACACTGAAGCTTTCTTT
CASSANTGTGAPNTEAFF
>.|.|TRBV6-2/TRBV6-3|TRBJ2-3
TGTGCCAGCAGTTACCGTCAGACGGGAGATACGCAGTATTTT
CASSYRQTGDTQYF
>once|TRBD2|TRBV7-9|TRBJ2-1
TGTGCCAGCAGCTTAGATGCTAGCGGGGAAAATGAGCAGTTCTTC
CASSLDASGENEQFF
>once|.|TRBV20-1|TRBJ1-4
TGCAGTGCTAGTGCCTTGGGGGCTGATGAAAAACTGTTTTTT
CSASALGADEKLFF
>many|.|TRBV20-1|TRBJ1-5
TGCAGTGCTAGAGGCCACAGTAGCAATCAGCCCCAGCATTTT
CSARGHSSNQPQHF
>.|TRBD1|TRBV20-1|TRBJ2-4
TGCAGTGCTGGCCGCCGGGACAGGGGCCGGGAAAACATTCAGTACTTC
CSAGRRDRGRENIQYF
>many|.|TRBV12-3/TRBV12-4|TRBJ1-1
TGTGCCAGCAGCCAAACGGGGGCCGAAGCTTTCTTT
CASSQTGAEAFF
>few|TRBD2|TRBV10-3|TRBJ2-7
TGTGCCATCAGTGATCTAGCGGGGCCCTCCTACGAGCAGTACTTC
CAISDLAGPSYEQYF
>many|.|TRBV7-2|TRBJ2-3
TGTGCCAGCAGCTCCAAGACTAGTTCCCCAGATACGCAGTATTTT
CASSSKTSSPDTQYF
>.|.|TRBV5-1|TRBJ2-1
TGCGCCAGCAGCTTGGTCGGGGAATCCTACAATGAGCAGTTCTTC
CASSLVGESYNEQFF
>many|.|TRBV7-2|TRBJ2-6
TGTGCCAGCAGCTTACCCTACCAAGAAGGGGCCAACGTCCTGACTTTC
CASSLPYQEGANVLTF
>many|TRBD1|TRBV25-1|TRBJ1-5
TGTGCCAGCGGATCAGGGGGGAGCAATCAGCCCCAGCATTTT
CASGSGGSNQPQHF
>few|TRBD2|TRBV20-1|TRBJ2-7
TGCAGTGCTAGATCACTCGGGCTAGCGGGATTGGGTCCCTACGAGCAGTACTTC
CSARSLGLAGLGPYEQYF
>many|.|TRBV7-6|TRBJ1-4
TGTGCCAGCAGCTTAAGCAGGGTTAATGAAAAACTGTTTTTT
CASSLSRVNEKLFF
>.|.|TRBV7-6|TRBJ2-1
TGTGCCAGCAGCTTAGGGACTGTTTGGGCTCCGGTCCATGAGCAGTTCTTC
CASSLGTVWAPVHEQFF
>many|.|TRBV28|TRBJ2-7
TGTGCCAGCAGTTTAAGGAGGGTAACTGGCTACGAGCAGTACTTC
CASSLRRVTGYEQYF
>few|.|TRBV20-1|TRBJ2-3
TGCAGTGCTAGAGAACCGGCCGGGACCGCGAGGGATACGCAGTATTTT
CSAREPAGTARDTQYF
>few|TRBD1|TRBV15|TRBJ1-3
TGTGCCACCAGCAGAGACAGGGGGATTGCCGGAAACACCATATATTTT
CATSRDRGIAGNTIYF
>.|TRBD1|TRBV5-4|TRBJ2-3
TGTGCCAGCAGCTCGAGACAGGGGCGACCTTGGGGCACAGATACGCAGTATTTT
CASSSRQGRPWGTDTQYF
>many|TRBD1|TRBV4-2|TRBJ1-5
TGTGCCAGCAGCCAATCGGGACAGGGGGCGAGGCAGCCCCAGCATTTT
CASSQSGQGARQPQHF
>few|.|TRBV5-1|TRBJ1-1
TGCGCCAGCAGCTGGAACGGGCAGGGGAACACTGAAGCTTTCTTT
CASSWNGQGNTEAFF
>few|.|TRBV2|TRBJ2-7
TGTGCCAGCAGTGAACATGACGCCTTGGGCGAGCAGTACTTC
CASSEHDALGEQYF
>many|.|TRBV28|TRBJ1-1
TGTGCCACCATCCGGGGCCTGGAGACTGAAGCTTTCTTT
CATIRGLETEAFF
>few|.|TRBV12-3/TRBV12-4|TRBJ2-7
TGTGCCAGCAGCCTAGGGGACGGGGTGGCCTACGAGCAGTACTTC
CASSLGDGVAYEQYF
>many|TRBD1|TRBV7-2|TRBJ1-5
TGTGCCAGCAGCCCACAGGCGACAGGGGGTCTTCAGCCCCAGCATTTT
CASSPQATGGLQPQHF
>.|.|TRBV27|TRBJ2-7
TGTGCCAGCAGTAAAGGTACCTACGAGCAGTACTTC
CASSKGTYEQYF
>many|TRBD1|TRBV4-1|TRBJ1-5
TGCGCCAGCAGCCAAGATTGGACCCTGACAGGGGGGTCTTGGGACCAGCCCCAGCATTTT
CASSQDWTLTGGSWDQPQHF
>few|.|TRBV20-1|TRBJ2-3
TGCAGTGCTAGTCACCAGGGTGGAACAGATACGCAGTATTTT
CSASHQGGTDTQYF
>few|.|TRBV7-9|TRBJ1-1
TGTGCCAGCAGCGTTGTGCAGGGAAACACTGAAGCTTTCTTT
CASSVVQGNTEAFF
>many|TRBD1|TRBV12-3/TRBV12-4|TRBJ2-5
TGTGCCAGCAGTCCTGGACAGGGGACTTACCAAGAGACCCAGTACTTC
CASSPGQGTYQETQYF
>few|.|TRBV7-4|TRBJ1-3
TGTGCCAGCAGCGACCTTGGGAACACCATATATTTT
CASSDLGNTIYF
>.|TRBD1|TRBV6-1|TRBJ1-1
TGTGCCAGCAGTGAACAGGAGGACAGGGCTGAAGCTTTCTTT
CASSEQEDRAEAFF
>.|TRBD1|TRBV6-6|TRBJ2-7
TGTGCCAGCAGTCCGTCTCCAGGGACAGCTTACGAGCAGTACTTC
CASSPSPGTAYEQYF
>.|.|TRBV5-1|TRBJ2-5
TGCGCCAGCAGCCAACCTGGCGGAGATCAAGAGACCCAGTACTTC
CASSQPGGDQETQYF
>.|TRBD1|TRBV5-6|TRBJ2-7
TGTGCCAGCAGCTTGGGACAGGGATTTAACGAGCAGTACTTC
CASSLGQGFNEQYF
>few|.|TRBV20-1|TRBJ1-2
TGCAGTGCTAGAGATCGGGGAGGTTCGGGCTATGGCTACACCTTC
CSARDRGGSGYGYTF
>few|.|TRBV7-9|TRBJ2-3
TGTGCCAGCAGCTCTATTTCGGATACGCAGTATTTT
CASSSISDTQYF
>.|.|TRBV6-5|TRBJ1-4
TGTGCCAGCAGGCCATGGGAAGGGAATGAAAAACTGTTTTTT
CASRPWEGNEKLFF
>many|.|TRBV12-3/TRBV12-4|TRBJ2-3
TGTGCCAGCAGTTTTTTCGGACATAGCACAGATACGCAGTATTTT
CASSFFGHSTDTQYF